This T cell receptor beta chain was documented in a study of T-cell reconstitution after alpha-beta-depleted transplantation in children. Using unique molecular identifiers, the investigators prepared the TCRbeta library. TCRdb itself ran the PCR reads through MiXCR, one entry per CDR3 protein. The sample has 400,000 to 500,000 distinct CDR3 sequences, under 13% seen once; the top ten hold over 4.5%. CDR3 length: 15 amino acids. J was trimmed by 4 bases and V by 3 bases; bases with no gene match: 6. Germline lookup yields CDR1 SGDLS and CDR2 YYNGEE. The clonotype originates from a human donor who donated a stem cell graft to a child with acute myeloid leukemia. This specimen was PBMCs from the stem cell graft donor, taken from the stem cell graft. The rearrangement links TRBV9 to TRBJ2-3; 9 nucleotides agree with TRBD1. The CDR3 loop reads CASSATGGIADTQYF. Written as DNA, the CDR3 is TGTGCCAGCAGCGCCACAGGGGGCATTGCAGATACGCAGTATTTT.